A single TCR beta chain is shown here with its context. Its antigen is unidentified. The assay was immunoSEQ multiplex PCR, and TCRdb's table has in-frame clones only and misses some. The table records 71,000 or so clones, roughly 77% of them present only once. The CDR3 totals 15 residues. V lost 6 bases and J lost 4, with 18 bases in between. From germline, CDR1 is SEHNR and CDR2 FQNEAQ (reference sequence). These data originate in a study of OX40 agonist ivuxolimab in advanced cancers. For the study at large: A history of anti-PD-1, anti-PD-L1 or anti-CTLA-4 therapy was acceptable, and roughly 40% had some.

Study conclusions and caveats: The authors did not determine the antigen specificity of the expanded peripheral T cells. The 0.1-3.0 mg/kg partial responders had among the lowest clonal expansion. Within 6 weeks, CD4+ and CD8+ blood T cells expanded clonally at 0.1 to 3.0 mg/kg.

The chain uses TRBV7-9 and TRBJ2-5, with D uncertain. The TCR sequence derives from an adult with an advanced solid tumor such as melanoma, head and neck, liver or kidney cancer. Sequences were derived from CD4+ or CD8+ T cells sorted from blood, sampled in a trial of the OX40 agonist ivuxolimab. For the CDR3, the DNA is TGTGCCAGCAGTCCCGCGGCTCGGAAGGGAGAGACCCAGTACTTC. This codes for CASSPAARKGETQYF.